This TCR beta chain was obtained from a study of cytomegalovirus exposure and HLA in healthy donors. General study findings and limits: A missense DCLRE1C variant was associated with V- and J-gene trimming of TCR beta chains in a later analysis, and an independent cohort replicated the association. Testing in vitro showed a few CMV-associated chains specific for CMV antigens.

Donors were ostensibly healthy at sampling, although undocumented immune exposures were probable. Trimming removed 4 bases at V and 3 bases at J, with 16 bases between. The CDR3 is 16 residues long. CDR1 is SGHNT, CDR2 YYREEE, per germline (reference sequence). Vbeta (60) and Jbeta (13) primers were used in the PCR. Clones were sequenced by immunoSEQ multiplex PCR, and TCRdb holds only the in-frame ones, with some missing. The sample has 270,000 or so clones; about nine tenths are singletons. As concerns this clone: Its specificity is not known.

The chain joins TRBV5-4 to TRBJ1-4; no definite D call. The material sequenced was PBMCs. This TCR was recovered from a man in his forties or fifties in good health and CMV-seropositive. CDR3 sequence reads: CASSAARASSNEKLFF. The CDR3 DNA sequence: TGTGCCAGCAGCGCTGCGAGGGCCTCTTCTAATGAAAAACTGTTTTTT.